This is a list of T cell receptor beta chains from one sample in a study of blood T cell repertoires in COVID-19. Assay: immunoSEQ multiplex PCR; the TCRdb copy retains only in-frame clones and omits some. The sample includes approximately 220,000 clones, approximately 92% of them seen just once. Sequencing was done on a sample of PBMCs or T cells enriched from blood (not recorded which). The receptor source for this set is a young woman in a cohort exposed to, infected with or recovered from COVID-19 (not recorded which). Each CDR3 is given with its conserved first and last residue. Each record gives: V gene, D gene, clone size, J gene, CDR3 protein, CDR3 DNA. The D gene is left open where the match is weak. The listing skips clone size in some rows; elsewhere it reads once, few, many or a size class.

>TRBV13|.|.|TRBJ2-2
CASSLGNRAYNGELFF
TGTGCCAGCAGCTTAGGTAACAGGGCGTATAACGGGGAGCTGTTTTTT
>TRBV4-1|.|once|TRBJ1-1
CASSHPQGMNTEAFF
TGCGCCAGCAGCCACCCCCAGGGAATGAACACTGAAGCTTTCTTT
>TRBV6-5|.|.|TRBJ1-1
CASTRGSDTEAFF
TGTGCCAGCACAAGGGGCTCGGACACTGAAGCTTTCTTT
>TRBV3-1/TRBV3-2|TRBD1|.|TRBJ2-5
CASSQDTLAGGKETQYF
TGTGCCAGCAGCCAAGATACCCTCGCAGGGGGTAAGGAGACCCAGTACTTC
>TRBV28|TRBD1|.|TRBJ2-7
CASSPGQYSYEQYF
TGTGCCAGCAGCCCGGGACAGTACTCCTACGAGCAGTACTTC
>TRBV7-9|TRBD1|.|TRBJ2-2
CASRRTGDTGELFF
TGTGCCAGCAGGAGGACAGGGGACACCGGGGAGCTGTTTTTT
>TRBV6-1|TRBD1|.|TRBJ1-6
CASSELQGIRSPLHF
TGTGCCAGCAGTGAATTACAGGGGATCAGGTCACCCCTCCACTTT
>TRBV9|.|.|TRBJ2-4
CASNPEGANIQYF
TGTGCCAGCAACCCAGAAGGAGCAAACATTCAGTACTTC
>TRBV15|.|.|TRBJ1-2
CATSRDRGTTNYGYTF
TGTGCCACCAGCAGAGATCGAGGCACCACCAACTATGGCTACACCTTC
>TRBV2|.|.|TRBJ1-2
CASSELEGSYGYTF
TGTGCCAGCAGTGAATTGGAGGGATCCTATGGCTACACCTTC
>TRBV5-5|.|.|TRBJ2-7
CASSLTSRTAYEQYF
TGTGCCAGCAGCTTGACCTCCCGGACAGCCTACGAGCAGTACTTC
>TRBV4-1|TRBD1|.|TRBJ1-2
CASSGQDNYGYTF
TGCGCCAGCAGCGGACAGGACAACTATGGCTACACCTTC
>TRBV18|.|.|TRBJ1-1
CASSLRRTEAFF
TGTGCCAGCTCTCTAAGGAGGACTGAAGCTTTCTTT
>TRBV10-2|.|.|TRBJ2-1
CASSELGPYNEQFF
TGCGCCAGCAGTGAATTGGGCCCCTACAATGAGCAGTTCTTC
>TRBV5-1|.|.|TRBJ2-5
CASSLGTIYQETQYF
TGCGCCAGCAGCTTGGGAACAATCTACCAAGAGACCCAGTACTTC
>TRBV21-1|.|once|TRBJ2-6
CASSKATGSGANVLTF
TGTGCCAGCAGCAAAGCCACGGGGTCTGGGGCCAACGTCCTGACTTTC
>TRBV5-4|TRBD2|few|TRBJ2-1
CASSWGLAAYNEQFF
TGTGCCAGCAGCTGGGGACTAGCGGCTTACAATGAGCAGTTCTTC
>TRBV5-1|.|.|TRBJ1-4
CASSSDPVRVSEKLFF
TGCGCCAGCAGTTCGGACCCGGTCAGGGTTTCGGAAAAACTGTTTTTT
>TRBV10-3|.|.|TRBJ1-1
CAISADKPFIDEAFF
TGTGCCATCAGTGCCGACAAACCATTCATCGATGAAGCTTTCTTT
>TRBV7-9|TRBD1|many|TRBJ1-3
CASSLKDRGSGNTIYF
TGTGCCAGCAGCCTAAAAGACAGGGGCTCTGGAAACACCATATATTTT
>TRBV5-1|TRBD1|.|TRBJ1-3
CASSTQGGSGNTIYF
TGCGCCAGCAGCACACAGGGGGGCTCTGGAAACACCATATATTTT
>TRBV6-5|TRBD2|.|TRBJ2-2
CASSSTSGVNTGELFF
TGTGCCAGCAGTTCCACTAGCGGGGTTAACACCGGGGAGCTGTTTTTT
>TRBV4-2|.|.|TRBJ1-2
CASSQVETDYGYTF
TGTGCCAGCAGCCAAGTAGAGACAGACTATGGCTACACCTTC
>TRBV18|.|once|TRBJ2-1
CASSPPQGTYNEQFF
TGTGCCAGCTCACCACCGCAGGGTACTTACAATGAGCAGTTCTTC
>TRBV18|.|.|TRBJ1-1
CASSPIEGTNTEAFF
TGTGCCAGCTCACCAATTGAGGGAACGAACACTGAAGCTTTCTTT
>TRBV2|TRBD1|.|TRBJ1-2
CATGRDRGNYGYTF
TGTGCCACGGGGAGGGACAGGGGGAATTATGGCTACACCTTC
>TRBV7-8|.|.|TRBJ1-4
CASSLAWGGAPNEKLFF
TGTGCCAGCAGCCTCGCATGGGGGGGGGCCCCTAATGAAAAACTGTTTTTT
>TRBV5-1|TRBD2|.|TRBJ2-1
CASSLGAGLLVFYNEQFF
TGCGCCAGCAGCTTGGGAGCGGGACTTCTAGTTTTCTACAATGAGCAGTTCTTC
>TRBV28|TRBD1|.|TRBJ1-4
CASLGQGGTNEKLFF
TGTGCCAGCTTGGGACAGGGTGGGACTAATGAAAAACTGTTTTTT
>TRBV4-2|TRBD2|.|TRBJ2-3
CASSQDMSGGRTDTQYF
TGTGCCAGCAGCCAAGATATGAGCGGGGGACGCACAGATACGCAGTATTTT
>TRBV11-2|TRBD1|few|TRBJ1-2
CASSLGTGGLINYGYTF
TGTGCCAGCAGCTTAGGGACAGGCGGCTTAATAAACTATGGCTACACCTTC
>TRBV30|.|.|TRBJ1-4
CAWNWRSAGNEKLFF
TGTGCCTGGAACTGGAGGAGCGCGGGTAATGAAAAACTGTTTTTT
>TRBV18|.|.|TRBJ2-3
CASSRVRLITDTQYF
TGTGCCAGCTCCCGAGTTAGACTGATCACAGATACGCAGTATTTT
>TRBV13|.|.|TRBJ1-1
CASSLGKTARRF
TGTGCCAGCAGCTTAGGCAAGACAGCTCGAAGATTT
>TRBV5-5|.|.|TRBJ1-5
CASNLQGFGNQPQHF
TGTGCCAGCAACTTACAGGGTTTTGGCAATCAGCCCCAGCATTTT
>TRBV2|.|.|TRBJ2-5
CASRDTGSSETQYF
TGTGCCAGCAGAGATACAGGGAGCTCGGAGACCCAGTACTTC
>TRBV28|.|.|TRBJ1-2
CASSLIREQGTDFYGYTF
TGTGCCAGCAGTTTAATTCGGGAACAGGGTACGGATTTCTATGGCTACACCTTC
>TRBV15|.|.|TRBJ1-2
CATSLSGPYGYTF
TGTGCCACCAGCCTGTCGGGTCCCTATGGCTACACCTTC
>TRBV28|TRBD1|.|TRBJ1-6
CASRIPPGQGDSPLHF
TGTGCCAGCAGGATCCCCCCGGGACAGGGGGATTCACCCCTCCACTTT
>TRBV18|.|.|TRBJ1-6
CASSPRRPVDSPLHF
TGTGCCAGCTCACCAAGGCGGCCGGTGGATTCACCCCTCCACTTT
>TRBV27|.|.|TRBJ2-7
CASRSFGPSGEQYF
TGTGCCAGCAGATCCTTTGGGCCGTCCGGCGAGCAGTACTTC
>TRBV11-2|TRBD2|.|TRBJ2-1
CASTHRGRTSGGNEQFF
TGTGCCAGCACCCATAGGGGGAGGACTAGCGGGGGCAATGAGCAGTTCTTC
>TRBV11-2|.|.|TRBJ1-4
CASSYQPTVRNEKLFF
TGTGCCAGCAGCTATCAGCCGACAGTCCGTAATGAAAAACTGTTTTTT
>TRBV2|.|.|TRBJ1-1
CASRGGLNTEAFF
TGTGCCAGCAGGGGGGGTCTGAACACTGAAGCTTTCTTT
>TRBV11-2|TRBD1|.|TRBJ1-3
CASSPWGQLGNTIYF
TGTGCCAGCAGCCCTTGGGGACAGCTTGGAAACACCATATATTTT
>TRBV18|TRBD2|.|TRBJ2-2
CASSPLAGLNTGELFF
TGTGCCAGCTCACCCTTAGCGGGGCTGAACACCGGGGAGCTGTTTTTT
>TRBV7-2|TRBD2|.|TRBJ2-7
CASSLVGSGFYEQYF
TGTGCCAGCAGCTTGGTCGGTAGCGGGTTTTACGAGCAGTACTTC
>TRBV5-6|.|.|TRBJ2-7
CASSLARQIYEQYF
TGTGCCAGCAGCTTGGCCAGACAGATCTACGAGCAGTACTTC